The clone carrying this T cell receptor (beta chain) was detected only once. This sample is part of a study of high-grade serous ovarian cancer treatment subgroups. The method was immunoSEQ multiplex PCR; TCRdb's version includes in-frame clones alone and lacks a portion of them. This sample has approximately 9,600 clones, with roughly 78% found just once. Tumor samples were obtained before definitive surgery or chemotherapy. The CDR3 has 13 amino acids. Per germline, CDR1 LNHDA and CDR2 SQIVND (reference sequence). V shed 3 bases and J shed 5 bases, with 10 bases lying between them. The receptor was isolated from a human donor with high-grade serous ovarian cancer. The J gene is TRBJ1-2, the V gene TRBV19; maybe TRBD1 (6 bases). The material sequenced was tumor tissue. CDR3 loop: CASSITGSYGYTF. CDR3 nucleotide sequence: TGTGCCAGTAGTATTACAGGGTCTTATGGCTACACCTTC.